This T cell receptor beta chain was identified in a study of blood T cell repertoires in COVID-19. At the level of the study: Material from acute and convalescent COVID-19 was sourced from the United States, Italy and Spain. The analysed material was cDNA or gDNA that came from T cells, B-cell-depleted T cells, or PBMCs.

V shed 5 bases, J shed 6 bases, and the junction held 8 bases outside the gene matches. This CDR3 spans 14 amino acids. CDR1 LNHDA and CDR2 SQIVND come from the germline V gene (reference sequence). In the authors' methods: Nucleated cell counts were estimated from reference gene primer amplification. Sequencing used immunoSEQ multiplex PCR; TCRdb keeps in-frame clones, though not all of them. V and J calls plus clone size are reproduced from that table; the DNA served to infer D and trimming. The profile shows about 80,000 clones, 65% to 85% of them singletons. The rearrangement joins TRBV19 to TRBJ2-3; 7 bases agree with TRBD1. Sequencing was carried out using peripheral blood. This clonotype was obtained from a man aged 55 to 70 with active or convalescent COVID-19. CDR3 residues: CASSPLTGLDTQYF. The CDR3 nucleotides are TGTGCCAGTAGTCCTTTGACAGGGCTTGATACGCAGTATTTT.